A single sample gave rise to the 3 T cell receptor beta chains below, sequenced in a study of blood T cells in healthy people across ages. Alongside a J-beta primer mix, a sample-barcoded 5' primer served in a second PCR lasting roughly 6 to 11 cycles. TCRdb processed the 5' RACE reads anew with MiXCR; each CDR3 protein has one entry. Here the sample spans 2 million or so distinct CDR3 sequences, approximately 50% being singletons. The sequencing sample was made of blood. The source is a woman aged 40 to 55 in good health.

This clonotype was seen many times. The V gene is TRBV27, the J gene TRBJ1-2; the D gene is possibly TRBD1 (5 bases). Germline V gene data show CDR1 as MNHEY and CDR2 as SMNVEV (reference sequence). This CDR3 spans 12 amino acids. Trimming cost V 4 bases and J 8 bases, with 11 bases left between them. CDR3 bases: TGTGCCAGCAGTTCCGAGGGGTACGGCTACACCTTC. It codes for CASSSEGYGYTF.

The chain recombines TRBV7-2 with TRBJ2-7; D might be TRBD1 or TRBD2, each matching 7 bases. This CDR3 has 16 residues. CDR1 and CDR2 (germline): SGHTA, FQGNSA. V was cut by 5 bases and J by 0 bases, with 17 bases left in between. The CDR3 DNA reads as TGTGCCAGCAGCACCCAGGGGGGGGACTGCTCCTACGAGCAGTACTTC. It specifies CASSTQGGDCSYEQYF.

V is TRBV20-1 and J is TRBJ1-2; no clear D. V lost 8 bases, J lost 4 bases, and 20 bases lay in between. CDR3 size: 14 residues. Germline assignment: CDR1 DFQATT and CDR2 SNEGSKA (reference sequence). The CDR3 nucleotides are TGCAGTCCGATTCCCGTCGGGGAAGCCTATGGCTACACCTTC. As protein: CSPIPVGEAYGYTF.